This entry lists 32 T cell receptor beta chains sequenced from one sample in a study of T-cell reconstitution after alpha-beta-depleted transplantation in children. Unique molecular identifiers were used in preparing the TCRbeta library. In TCRdb, the PCR reads were re-called with MiXCR into one record per CDR3 protein. In the table there are roughly 120,000 distinct CDR3 sequences, under 13% of which are singletons. This material consisted of PBMCs from the stem cell graft donor, taken from the stem cell graft. The receptor set was obtained from a human donor who donated a stem cell graft to a child with acute lymphoblastic leukemia.

This clonotype was counted ten times or more. This chain links TRBV29-1 with TRBJ1-2, with TRBD1 identical over 11 bases. This CDR3 spans 13 amino acids. V was clipped by 4 bases and J by 8 bases; unmatched bases: 6. Per the germline V gene, CDR1 is SQVTM and CDR2 is ANQGSEA. The CDR3 reads CSVAGQGAGGYTF. The CDR3 coding sequence is TGCAGCGTTGCCGGACAGGGGGCAGGAGGCTACACCTTC. Looking up the rest from reference TRBV29-1 and TRBJ1-2 gives the full variable domain: SAVISQKPSRDICQRGTSLTIQCQVDSQVTMMFWYRQQPGQSLTLIATANQGSEATYESGFVIDKFPISRPNLTFSTLTVSNMSPEDSSIYLCSVAGQGAGGYTFGSGTRLTVV.

This clonotype was seen repeatedly, ten times or more. The chain joins TRBV7-9 to TRBJ1-1; TRBD1 aligns across 7 bases. This CDR3 spans 15 amino acids. With V trimmed by 5 bases and J by 4 bases, 10 bases remained unmatched. The germline V gene has CDR1 SEHNR and CDR2 FQNEAQ (reference sequence). The chain's CDR3 is CASSRDRQGGTEAFF. CDR3 sequence (DNA): TGTGCCAGCAGCCGAGACAGACAGGGAGGCACTGAAGCTTTCTTT.

This clonotype has ten or more counts. The chain recombines TRBV20-1 with TRBJ2-6; 7 bases line up with TRBD1. Germline trimming cut 3 bases from V and 0 bases from J; bases unmatched to any gene: 11. This CDR3 is 18 amino acids long. The germline V gene encodes CDR1 DFQATT and CDR2 SNEGSKA (reference sequence). Written as DNA, the CDR3 is TGCAGTGCTAGCTCTCGTCAGGGGGTTTCCTCTGGGGCCAACGTCCTGACTTTC. Translating gives CSASSRQGVSSGANVLTF.

The rearrangement uses TRBV19 and TRBJ1-3; D uncertain. The germline CDR1 and CDR2 sequences are LNHDA and SQIVND (reference sequence). The V gene lost 6 bases and the J gene lost 2 bases, with 14 bases spanning the gap. The CDR3 has 15 residues. Here the CDR3 DNA reads TGTGCCAGTAGCCCCGGGGTACGGACTGGAAACACCATATATTTT. It yields the protein CASSPGVRTGNTIYF. The full variable domain, rest sourced from reference TRBV19 and TRBJ1-3, is DGGITQSPKYLFRKEGQNVTLSCEQNLNHDAMYWYRQDPGQGLRLIYYSQIVNDFQKGDIAEGYSVSREKKESFPLTVTSAQKNPTAFYLCASSPGVRTGNTIYFGEGSWLTVV.

This clonotype came up many times. V is TRBV29-1 and J is TRBJ2-7; 9 bases agree with TRBD2. The length of the CDR3 is 15 residues. V lost 4 bases and J lost 2; bases outside the gene matches: 9. Germline V gives CDR1 SQVTM, CDR2 ANQGSEA. The CDR3 nucleotides are TGCAGCGTTGTGCAGTCGGCGGGGGGGCCCTACGAGCAGTACTTC. Amino acids: CSVVQSAGGPYEQYF.

This clonotype was seen many times. The chain recombines TRBV5-1 with TRBJ1-3; possibly TRBD1 for D (6 bases). Looked up from germline, CDR1 is SGHRS and CDR2 is YFSETQ. V lost 7 bases and J 4 bases, leaving 24 bases between the germline ends. CDR3 length: 17 residues. The CDR3 here is CASHSGPGHGTGNTIYF. CDR3 in DNA: TGCGCCAGCCATTCTGGACCGGGACACGGGACGGGAAACACCATATATTTT.

This clonotype was seen repeatedly, ten times or more. J is TRBJ1-5 and V is TRBV5-1; TRBD1 is a possible D gene (5 bases). The germline V gene encodes CDR1 SGHRS and CDR2 YFSETQ. The length of the CDR3 is 15 residues. The ends were cut back, 4 bases at V and 2 bases at J, with 13 bases in the middle. The CDR3 loop is CASSPEGKGNQPQHF. In DNA, the CDR3 is TGCGCCAGCAGCCCGGAGGGGAAGGGCAATCAGCCCCAGCATTTT.

This clonotype was recorded many times. The chain joins TRBV28 to TRBJ2-7; D is perhaps TRBD2 (5 bases). The CDR3 length is 14 residues. Trimming took 3 bases from V and 0 from J, leaving 9 bases between them. Germline V CDR1 and CDR2: MDHEN, SYDVKM. The CDR3 protein is CASSFHGDSYEQYF. In nucleotides, the CDR3 is TGTGCCAGCAGTTTCCACGGGGACTCCTACGAGCAGTACTTC.

The sample holds many counts of this clonotype. The J gene is TRBJ2-7, the V gene TRBV7-2; D remains ambiguous. The CDR3 loop spans 14 amino acids. In germline, CDR1 is SGHTA, CDR2 FQGNSA. Trimming pared 2 bases from V and 0 bases from J, leaving 8 bases between. The CDR3 loop reads CASSLFYFSYEQYF. CDR3 in DNA: TGTGCCAGCAGCTTATTTTATTTCTCCTACGAGCAGTACTTC.

The V and J genes are TRBV30 and TRBJ2-7, with a weak D call TRBD2 (7 bases). CDR3 length: 13 amino acids. Per germline, CDR1 GTSNPN and CDR2 SVGIG (reference sequence). Deletions cut 4 bases from V and 7 bases from J, with 17 bases between. The CDR3, as DNA: TGTGCCTGGAACTCGGGGGGCCTCATGGAGCAGTACTTC. Protein sequence: CAWNSGGLMEQYF.

This clonotype was detected ten times or more. The CDR3 region has the DNA TGCAGCGTTGAAGGTCTCCCCGTCTGGATGGTGGAGACCCAGTACTTC. It is translated as CSVEGLPVWMVETQYF. This chain uses TRBV29-1 with TRBJ2-5; D is uncertain. Germline V gene sequence: CDR1 SQVTM, CDR2 ANQGSEA. Trimming took 1 base from V and 5 from J, leaving 20 bases between them. The CDR3 length is 16 residues.

Many counts were recorded for this clonotype. The J gene is TRBJ2-5, the V gene TRBV27; TRBD1 aligns across 8 bases. Germline loops: CDR1 MNHEY, CDR2 SMNVEV (reference sequence). The CDR3 has 18 residues. V dropped 3 bases and J dropped 3; count of bases not matched to a gene: 15. The CDR3 DNA is TGTGCCAGCAGTTTTCCATTATCCAGGGGGCGTGGGGAAGAGACCCAGTACTTC. Translated: CASSFPLSRGRGEETQYF.

At least ten counts were recorded for this clonotype. This rearrangement joins TRBV7-2 to TRBJ2-7, with D perhaps being TRBD1 or TRBD2 (6 bases each). V gave up 5 bases and J gave up 2 bases, with 25 bases separating them. Germline V gene sequence: CDR1 SGHTA, CDR2 FQGNSA. CDR3 length: 18 residues. The CDR3, as DNA: TGTGCCAGCAGCCCAACCCCTCCCCGGGGGCCTTCCACCTACGAGCAGTACTTC. Encoded protein: CASSPTPPRGPSTYEQYF.

This chain connects TRBV6-2 or TRBV6-3 to TRBJ2-4, with 8 bases lining up with TRBD1. Per germline, CDR1 MNHEY and CDR2 SVGEGT. The ends lost 8 bases at V and 9 bases at J; junction bases unmatched: 12. The CDR3 is 14 amino acids. The CDR3, as DNA: TGTGCCAGCTCCTCGCAGGGGGCGCAAACCATTCAGTACTTC. Its translation is CASSSQGAQTIQYF.

At least ten counts were recorded for this clonotype. V is TRBV29-1 and J is TRBJ1-2; TRBD1 agrees at 7 bases. The CDR3 has 14 amino acids. CDR1 SQVTM and CDR2 ANQGSEA come from the germline V gene. V was pared by 4 bases and J by 6 bases, with 11 bases of the junction left unmatched. CDR3: CSVVWRQGSNGYTF. The CDR3, as DNA: TGCAGCGTTGTTTGGCGACAGGGATCGAATGGCTACACCTTC. Together with reference TRBV29-1 and TRBJ1-2, the CDR3 gives the full variable domain: SAVISQKPSRDICQRGTSLTIQCQVDSQVTMMFWYRQQPGQSLTLIATANQGSEATYESGFVIDKFPISRPNLTFSTLTVSNMSPEDSSIYLCSVVWRQGSNGYTFGSGTRLTVV.

This clonotype was counted ten times or more. The rearrangement links TRBV6-5 to TRBJ2-3; tentatively, D is TRBD1 or TRBD2 (5 bases each). The CDR3 has 12 residues. Trimming shortened V by 6 bases and J by 9 bases, and 13 bases separated the two germline ends. The germline V gene encodes CDR1 MNHEY and CDR2 SVGAGI. CDR3 amino acids: CASSPGRRTQYF. The CDR3 DNA follows: TGTGCCAGCAGCCCGGGACGCCGAACGCAGTATTTT.

This clonotype has ten or more counts. V is TRBV11-1 and J is TRBJ2-4; a weak D match, TRBD2 (5 bases). From germline, CDR1 is SGHAT and CDR2 FQDESV (reference sequence). V was pared by 2 bases and J by 1 base, with 18 bases between. The CDR3 sequence is 18 residues long. In nucleotides, the CDR3 is TGTGCCAGCAGCTTAATTAAATATACACGAGGGGCCAAAAACATTCAGTACTTC. It codes for CASSLIKYTRGAKNIQYF.

This clonotype was observed once. This sequence joins TRBV27 and TRBJ2-7; TRBD1 matches 7 bases. The CDR3 consists of 16 residues. V lost 1 base, J lost 1 base, and 7 bases stayed unmatched. The germline CDR1 and CDR2 sequences are MNHEY and SMNVEV (reference sequence). CDR3 loop: CASSLYGDSDSYEQYF. In DNA form, the CDR3 reads TGTGCCAGCAGTTTATACGGGGACAGCGATTCCTACGAGCAGTACTTC.

This clonotype was seen at least ten times. The chain employs TRBV5-1 and TRBJ2-5; tentative D call: TRBD2 (6 bases). This CDR3 is built from 16 residues. The germline V gene encodes CDR1 SGHRS and CDR2 YFSETQ. V was clipped by 6 bases and J by 2 bases, with 20 bases between them. CDR3 residues: CASKGGRAPIQETQYF. For the CDR3, the DNA is TGCGCCAGCAAGGGAGGCAGGGCCCCAATACAAGAGACCCAGTACTTC.

This clonotype has a count of ten or more. The chain carries TRBV20-1 and TRBJ2-5; perhaps TRBD2 as D (5 bases). Trimming removed 5 bases from V and 2 bases from J, with 9 bases in between. Germline V gene lookup returns CDR1 DFQATT and CDR2 SNEGSKA (reference sequence). This CDR3 spans 12 amino acids. CDR3 DNA: TGCAGTGCTCGGACTCCTCAAGAGACCCAGTACTTC. Protein sequence: CSARTPQETQYF.

This clonotype was recorded many times. V gene TRBV3-1 combines with J gene TRBJ2-1, with 8 positions matching TRBD2. The length of the CDR3 is 15 residues. Per the germline V gene, CDR1 is LGHDT and CDR2 is YNNKEL (reference sequence). V shed 8 bases and J 5 bases; nucleotides not matched to a gene: 11. CDR3 loop: CASVPAGESHNEQFF. In nucleotides, the CDR3 is TGTGCCAGCGTTCCAGCGGGAGAGTCGCACAATGAGCAGTTCTTC.

Ten or more counts support this clonotype. This chain's CDR3 is CSARDISRQETQYF. In nucleotides, the CDR3 is TGCAGTGCTAGAGATATCTCGCGTCAAGAGACCCAGTACTTC. The chain employs TRBV20-1 and TRBJ2-5; D is ambiguous. The V end lost 0 bases, the J end lost 2 bases, and 10 bases lay between the germline ends. CDR1 and CDR2 from the germline V gene are DFQATT and SNEGSKA (reference sequence). The CDR3 runs 14 residues.

There are many counts of this clonotype. The chain joins TRBV27 to TRBJ2-3, with D perhaps matching TRBD1 (5 bases). The CDR3 has 14 amino acids. CDR1 MNHEY and CDR2 SMNVEV come from the germline V gene (reference sequence). Trimming took off 2 bases at V and 5 bases at J, with 11 bases between the two ends. The chain's CDR3 is CASSLVQGEDTQYF. The CDR3, as DNA: TGTGCCAGCAGTTTAGTCCAGGGTGAAGATACGCAGTATTTT.

This clonotype was recorded at least ten times. The V gene is TRBV29-1, the J gene TRBJ1-2; 7 positions agree with TRBD1. Germline CDR1 reads SQVTM; CDR2 reads ANQGSEA. Unmatched junction bases numbered 14, after V lost 6 bases and J lost 1 base. This CDR3 has 16 amino acids. This chain's CDR3 is CSVPPDHRGLNYGYTF. CDR3 nucleotide sequence: TGCAGCGTGCCGCCCGACCACAGGGGCCTTAACTATGGCTACACCTTC.

This clonotype was counted ten times or more. The chain links TRBV6-5 to TRBJ2-5, with 9 bases aligning to TRBD2. The CDR3 is 15 residues long. The germline CDR1 and CDR2 sequences are MNHEY and SVGAGI. J gave up 1 base and V 5 bases, and 5 bases lay outside the gene matches. CDR3 residues: CASSTLAGSQETQYF. CDR3 in DNA: TGTGCCAGCAGTACTCTAGCGGGGTCCCAAGAGACCCAGTACTTC.

This clonotype has a count of ten or more. This CDR3 is CASKENTEAFF. The CDR3 bases are TGTGCCAGCAAAGAGAACACTGAAGCTTTCTTT. This sequence joins TRBV27 and TRBJ1-1; D remains unclear. Germline CDR1 is MNHEY and CDR2 is SMNVEV (reference sequence). This CDR3 contains 11 residues. Trimming took off 7 bases at V and 1 base at J, with 4 bases between the two ends.

The table lists this clonotype with many counts. J is TRBJ2-5 and V is TRBV7-2; 9 bases match TRBD1. Trimming removed 5 bases from V and 4 bases from J; junction bases left unmatched: 8. Per germline, CDR1 SGHTA and CDR2 FQGNSA. CDR3 size: 15 residues. In DNA, the CDR3 is TGTGCCAGCAGCACCCACAGGGGGCGGATAGAGACCCAGTACTTC. Its translation is CASSTHRGRIETQYF. Filled out from reference TRBV7-2 and TRBJ2-5, the complete variable domain reads GAGVSQSPSNKVTEKGKDVELRCDPISGHTALYWYRQSLGQGLEFLIYFQGNSAPDKSGLPSDRFSAERTGGSVSTLTIQRTQQEDSAVYLCASSTHRGRIETQYFGPGTRLLVL.

This clonotype came up many times. This rearrangement joins TRBV5-1 to TRBJ2-1, with a possible D match to TRBD1 (5 bases). CDR1 is SGHRS and CDR2 is YFSETQ in the germline V gene. The CDR3 extends over 15 amino acids. Trimming cost V 0 bases and J 6 bases, with 13 bases left between them. CDR3 in amino acids: CASSLGSGMVNEQFF. As DNA, the CDR3 is TGCGCCAGCAGCTTGGGGTCAGGGATGGTCAATGAGCAGTTCTTC.

This clonotype showed up many times. The chain carries TRBV5-1 and TRBJ1-5; no clear D gene. CDR1 is SGHRS and CDR2 is YFSETQ in the germline V gene. The CDR3 loop spans 14 amino acids. V lost 0 bases and J lost 3, with 7 bases in between. The CDR3 sequence: CASSLGTDNQPQHF. The DNA of the CDR3 is TGCGCCAGCAGCTTGGGGACGGACAATCAGCCCCAGCATTTT.

Notes on this clonotype: A much larger clone differs by one base, so this may be a read error. The chain carries TRBV19 and TRBJ1-1, with 7 bases identical to TRBD1. The CDR3 is 14 amino acids. The V and J ends lost 6 bases and 11 bases, in that order; junction bases with no gene match: 15. CDR1 and CDR2 from the germline V gene are LNHDA and SQIVND (reference sequence). The CDR3 bases are TGTGCCAGTAGCACAGGGGACATCCTGAGTGCGGCTTTCTTT. This gives the protein CASSTGDILSAAFF.

This clonotype has a count of ten or more. The chain carries TRBV29-1 and TRBJ2-5, with D unclear. The CDR3 is made up of 11 amino acids. Deletions cut 6 bases from V and 2 bases from J, with 7 bases between. Germline V gene sequence: CDR1 SQVTM, CDR2 ANQGSEA. Written as DNA, the CDR3 is TGCAGCGTCCTCCCTCAAGAGACCCAGTACTTC. Translating it yields CSVLPQETQYF. Drawing the rest from reference TRBV29-1 and TRBJ2-5, the complete variable domain is SAVISQKPSRDICQRGTSLTIQCQVDSQVTMMFWYRQQPGQSLTLIATANQGSEATYESGFVIDKFPISRPNLTFSTLTVSNMSPEDSSIYLCSVLPQETQYFGPGTRLLVL.

Comment on this clonotype: A read error may account for a junction end that differs from germline. The chain carries TRBV7-2 and TRBJ2-7; D is tentatively TRBD1 or TRBD2 (6 bases each). The CDR3 spans 13 residues. CDR1 and CDR2 (germline): SGHTA, FQGNSA. CDR3 region: CSSSLGGSYEQYF. CDR3 sequence (DNA): TGTTCCAGCAGCTTAGGGGGGAGCTACGAGCAGTACTTC.